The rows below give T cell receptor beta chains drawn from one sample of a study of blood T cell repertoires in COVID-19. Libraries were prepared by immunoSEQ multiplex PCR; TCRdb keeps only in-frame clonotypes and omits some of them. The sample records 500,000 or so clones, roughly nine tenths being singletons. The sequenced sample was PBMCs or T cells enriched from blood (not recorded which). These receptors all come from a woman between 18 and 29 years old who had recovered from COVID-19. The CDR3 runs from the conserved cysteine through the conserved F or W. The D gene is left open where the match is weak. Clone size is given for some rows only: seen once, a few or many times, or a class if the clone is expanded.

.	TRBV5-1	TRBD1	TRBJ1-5	TGCGCCAGCAGTTTTCAGGGGGACGGACAGCCCCAGCATTTT	CASSFQGDGQPQHF
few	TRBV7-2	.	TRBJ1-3	TGTGCCAGCAGTGCGGACAGATCGAAACAGAACACCATATATTTT	CASSADRSKQNTIYF
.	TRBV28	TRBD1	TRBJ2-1	TGTGCCAGCAGGCCCCAGGGGGACCATGAGCAGTTCTTC	CASRPQGDHEQFF
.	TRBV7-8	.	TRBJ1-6	TGTGCCAGCAGCTTCGACGCAGGTCCCCTTAATTCACCCCTCCACTTT	CASSFDAGPLNSPLHF
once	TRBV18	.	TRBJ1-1	TGTGCCAGCTCCAGGGCTACGGGGGGCACTGAAGCTTTCTTT	CASSRATGGTEAFF
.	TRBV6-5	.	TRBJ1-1	TGTGCCAGCAGTCGCCCCGGGAACACTGAAGCTTTCTTT	CASSRPGNTEAFF
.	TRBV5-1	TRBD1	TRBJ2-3	TGCGCCAGCAGCGGATACAGGGGGTCGAAAGATACGCAGTATTTT	CASSGYRGSKDTQYF
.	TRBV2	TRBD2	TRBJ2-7	TGTGCCAGCAAAGAGCGGGGGGGCATTGGCGAGTACTTC	CASKERGGIGEYF
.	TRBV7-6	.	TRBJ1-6	TGTGCCAGCAGCTTAAATGCGGAAGTTAATTCACCCCTCCACTTT	CASSLNAEVNSPLHF
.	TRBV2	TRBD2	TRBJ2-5	TGTGCCAGCAGTGAAAGGAGCGGGGGGGCACGAGAGACCCAGTACTTC	CASSERSGGARETQYF
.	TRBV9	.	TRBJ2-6	TGTGCCAGCAGCTTGGGCGGGACTCCTGTTCCTGGGGCCAACGTCCTGACTTTC	CASSLGGTPVPGANVLTF
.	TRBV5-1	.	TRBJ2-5	TGCGCCAGCGGGCCAGGGTACCAAGAGACCCAGTACTTC	CASGPGYQETQYF
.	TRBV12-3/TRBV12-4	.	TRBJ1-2	TGTGCCAGCAGCCCGGACAGTAACTATGGCTACACCTTC	CASSPDSNYGYTF
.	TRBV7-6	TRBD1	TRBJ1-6	TGTGCCAGCAGCTTAGGTTCCGGGACAGGACTTTCACCCCTCCACTTT	CASSLGSGTGLSPLHF
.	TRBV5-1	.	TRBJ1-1	TGCGCCAGCAGCTTGGTTGGGGGGGAAGCTTTCTTT	CASSLVGGEAFF
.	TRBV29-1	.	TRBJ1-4	TGCAGCGTTGGCGAAACGGTTGAAAAACTGTTTTTT	CSVGETVEKLFF
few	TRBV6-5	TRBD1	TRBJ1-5	TGTGCCAGCAGTTACGGACAGGCTGGCAATCAGCCCCAGCATTTT	CASSYGQAGNQPQHF
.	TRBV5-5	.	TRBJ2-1	TGTGCCAGCACCTTGGGGGGGCGGTATGAGCAGTTCTTC	CASTLGGRYEQFF
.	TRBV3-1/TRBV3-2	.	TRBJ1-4	TGTGCCAGCAGCCAAGATAATGAACCTACGGCCGGGAGTGAAAAACTGTTTTTT	CASSQDNEPTAGSEKLFF
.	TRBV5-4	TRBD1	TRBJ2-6	TGTGCCAGCAGCCAGATAGGGACAGGGTGGAGTTCTGGGGCCAACGTCCTGACTTTC	CASSQIGTGWSSGANVLTF
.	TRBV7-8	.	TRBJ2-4	TGTGCCAGCAGCCCCGTACTAGCCAAAAACATTCAGTACTTC	CASSPVLAKNIQYF
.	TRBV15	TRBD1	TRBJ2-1	TGTGCCACCAGCAGCGATAATAGAAGGGACAGCTACAATGAGCAGTTCTTC	CATSSDNRRDSYNEQFF
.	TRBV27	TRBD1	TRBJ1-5	TGTGCCAGCAGTCTATGGACAGGGGGCAATCAGCCCCAGCATTTT	CASSLWTGGNQPQHF